A selection of T cell receptor beta chains follows, all from one sample in a study of blood T cell repertoires in COVID-19. Only in-frame clones appear in the TCRdb table, and some are missing; sequencing was by immunoSEQ multiplex PCR. The table lists around 170,000 clones, about 88% of them singletons. Input material: peripheral blood. The source of these receptors is a young woman with active or convalescent COVID-19. CDR3s include the opening cysteine and the closing phenylalanine or tryptophan. Fields, in order: V gene, J gene, CDR3 protein.

>TRBV30|TRBJ1-1
CAWRPTANTEAFF
>TRBV27|TRBJ1-1
CASGGGNRMNTEAFF
>TRBV6-6|TRBJ1-1
CAAQGADRTEAFF
>TRBV6-1|TRBJ2-7
CASSDRGLSSYEQYF
>TRBV11-2|TRBJ1-1
CASSFGGGTEAFF
>TRBV7-6|TRBJ2-2
CASSPITGRDTGELFF
>TRBV12-3/TRBV12-4|TRBJ2-2
CASTRETTGELFF
>TRBV28|TRBJ2-7
CASSPGTGVSYEQYF
>TRBV11-2|TRBJ2-1
CASSLHRMTGNEQFF
>TRBV12-3/TRBV12-4|TRBJ1-2
CASSSIPNYGYTF
>TRBV6-5|TRBJ2-5
CASSLSEGGETQYF
>TRBV11-2|TRBJ1-1
CASSSREVGVSEAFF
>TRBV27|TRBJ2-1
CASSLLSGRDEQFF
>TRBV2|TRBJ2-3
CASSLQRGGSDTQYF
>TRBV5-5|TRBJ2-4
CASSLAGQSIQYF
>TRBV6-5|TRBJ2-7
CASSLGTGVSYEQYF
>TRBV28|TRBJ2-7
CASRPDRSSPYEQYF
>TRBV5-5|TRBJ1-2
CASSLDDRAAGYTF
>TRBV5-1|TRBJ2-6
CASSLQVSGANVLTF
>TRBV6-6|TRBJ1-1
CASSYPLETGNTEAFF
>TRBV27|TRBJ2-3
CASSLHLPGQGPDTQYF
>TRBV30|TRBJ1-4
CALGQGAQEKLFF
>TRBV19|TRBJ1-1
CASSIGWGSEAFF
>TRBV6-5|TRBJ1-3
CASRRQAPSGNTIYF
>TRBV4-2|TRBJ2-1
CASSQRDTGFVNEQFF
>TRBV30|TRBJ1-4
CAWSVDRGMANEKLFF
>TRBV28|TRBJ2-7
CASRRGETYEQYF